This T cell receptor (beta chain) was retrieved from a study of T cells expressing NK-cell markers. Whole-study context: CD3+CD56+NKG2C+, CD3+CD56+NKG2C- and CD3+CD56-NKG2C+ T cells, once sorted, supplied the TCR beta repertoires.

TCRdb re-called the 5' RACE reads and catalogs CDR3 proteins one per entry, DNA excluded. The sample holds around 180,000 distinct CDR3 sequences. Of note for this clonotype: Its antigen is not known.

The study, taken as a whole, reports: In several donors, dominant clonotypes made up about 28.3-65% of CD3+CD56-NKG2C+ cells. About six of the donors carried dominant NKG2C+ clonotypes that took up about 1.0-7.0% of their CD8+ T cells.

The CDR3 length is 13 residues. CDR1 and CDR2 from the germline V gene are SNHLY and FYNNEI. This TCR was recovered from a man aged 18-70 years in good health. Sequences were obtained from blood T cells: a sorted CD56 or NKG2C T cell subset, CD4+ or CD8+ T cells, or bulk PBMC T cells (not recorded which). The chain recombines TRBV2 with TRBJ1-2; checking the TCRdb D call of TRBD1 is not possible without DNA. CDR3 protein: CASGWRAPGGYTF. Filled out from reference TRBV2 and TRBJ1-2, the complete variable domain reads EPEVTQTPSHQVTQMGQEVILRCVPISNHLYFYWYRQILGQKVEFLVSFYNNEISEKSEIFDDQFSVERPDGSNFTLKIRSTKLEDSAMYFCASGWRAPGGYTFGSGTRLTVV.